This T cell receptor beta chain originates from a study of T-cell reconstitution after alpha-beta-depleted transplantation in children. Study results and limitations: At one year after transplant, newly produced T cells mostly accounted for T-cell counts and diversity. The study reportedly traced alpha-beta T cells about two months after transplant to several hundred expanded graft clones.

Using unique molecular identifiers, the investigators prepared the TCRbeta library. Using its own MiXCR run on the PCR reads, TCRdb lists one record per CDR3 protein. The table has about 300,000 distinct CDR3 sequences, 10% seen once. The CDR3 extends over 17 amino acids. CDR1 DFQATT and CDR2 SNEGSKA come from the germline V gene (reference sequence). Trimming removed 1 base from V and 8 bases from J; junction bases left unmatched: 14. In regard to this clonotype: What it binds is not known.

This sequence was found in a boy younger than two with acute myeloid leukemia, due to receive a stem cell transplant. Sequenced here: PBMCs, sampled before TCRalphabeta/CD19-depleted stem cell transplant. This chain joins TRBV20-1 and TRBJ2-1, with TRBD2 matching 10 bases. The CDR3: CSARGLLVGLASDEQFF. In nucleotides, the CDR3 is TGCAGTGCTAGAGGATTGCTAGTGGGACTAGCGTCGGATGAGCAGTTCTTC.